These 15 T cell receptor beta chains came from one sample sequenced in a study of CD8+CD57+ T cells in acquired aplastic anemia. The template for TCR beta VDJ and CDR3 sequence profiling was genomic DNA. Using its own MiXCR run on the reads, TCRdb lists one record per CDR3 protein. The sample records approximately 150,000 distinct CDR3 sequences, more than 45% being singletons. The sequenced patients had an expansion of CD8+CD57+ cells seen by flow cytometry. The sequencing input was sorted CD4+, CD8+, or CD8+CD57+ T cells (not recorded which) from PBMCs. The receptor source for this set is a human donor with aplastic anemia.

The sample holds many counts of this clonotype. CDR3 amino acids: CASSSAQRRGQETQYF. The CDR3 DNA reads TGTGCCAGCAGCTCCGCCCAGCGGAGAGGACAAGAGACCCAGTACTTC. V and J are TRBV7-3 and TRBJ2-5, with D maybe TRBD2 (5 bases). The CDR3 sequence is 16 residues long. CDR1 is SGHTA and CDR2 is FQGTGA in the germline V gene. Trimming removed 4 bases at V and 2 bases at J, with 17 bases between.

This clonotype was counted ten times or more. V usage is TRBV20-1 and J usage is TRBJ2-7; D is unclear. This CDR3 has 12 residues. V gave up 3 bases and J gave up 7 bases, with 13 bases separating them. Germline loops: CDR1 DFQATT, CDR2 SNEGSKA (reference sequence). The CDR3 coding sequence is TGCAGTGCTAGGTTGATTTTTGGGGAGCAGTACTTC. The encoded protein is CSARLIFGEQYF.

This clonotype was counted only a few times. V and J are TRBV25-1 and TRBJ2-7; D may be TRBD1 or TRBD2 (7 bases each). V was pared by 1 base and J by 0 bases, with 28 bases between. Germline lookup yields CDR1 MGHDK and CDR2 SYGVNS. The CDR3 runs 21 residues. CDR3 sequence (DNA): TGTGCCAGCAGTGAATTCACGGGACAGAGGGGGCTAGCGGTGTGCTCCTACGAGCAGTACTTC. It codes for CASSEFTGQRGLAVCSYEQYF.

V and J are TRBV5-4 and TRBJ1-2; D gene uncertain. Germline values: CDR1 SGHNT, CDR2 YYREEE (reference sequence). Trimming removed 4 bases at V and 3 bases at J, with 10 bases between. This CDR3 region has 13 residues. CDR3 residues: CASSRAVHYGYTF. CDR3 bases: TGTGCCAGCAGCAGGGCAGTTCACTATGGCTACACCTTC.

This clonotype has only one observation. The V gene is TRBV29-1, the J gene TRBJ1-2; TRBD1 agrees at 7 bases. Germline V lookup: CDR1 SQVTM, CDR2 ANQGSEA. The V and J ends lost 4 bases and 5 bases, in that order; junction bases with no gene match: 7. The CDR3 is 13 amino acids. The CDR3 DNA sequence: TGCAGCGTTGGCGGGGCAGGGGGGTATGGCTACACCTTC. The encoded protein is CSVGGAGGYGYTF.

This clonotype was seen repeatedly, ten times or more. V is TRBV19 and J is TRBJ1-3; no clear D gene. V lost 4 bases, J lost 4 bases, and 11 bases lay in between. The CDR3 spans 14 residues. From germline, CDR1 is LNHDA and CDR2 SQIVND (reference sequence). The CDR3 loop reads CASSTANGGNTIYF. CDR3 DNA: TGTGCCAGTAGTACCGCTAACGGAGGAAACACCATATATTTT.

Turning to this clonotype: Possible read error: a much larger clone is one base away. The chain couples TRBV7-3 to TRBJ2-1; D call uncertain. The CDR3 spans 13 residues. From germline, CDR1 is SGHTA and CDR2 FQGTGA. The CDR3 loop is CASSPTVEYEQSF. The CDR3, as DNA: TGTGCCAGCAGCCCAACCGTGGAATATGAGCAGTCCTTC. The full variable domain, with the rest looked up from reference TRBV7-3 and TRBJ2-1, is GAGVSQTPSNKVTEKGKYVELRCDPISGHTALYWYRQSLGQGPEFLIYFQGTGAADDSGLPNDRFFAVRPEGSVSTLKIQRTERGDSAVYLCASSPTVEYEQSFGPGTRLTVL.

This clonotype came up many times. The chain combines TRBV4-2 with TRBJ2-1, with 9 bases lining up with TRBD2. The germline gives CDR1 LGHNA, CDR2 YNFKEQ. This CDR3 has 15 amino acids. The V and J ends lost 0 bases and 3 bases, in that order; junction bases with no gene match: 0. In DNA form, the CDR3 reads TGTGCCAGCAGCCAAGAGACTAGCGGCTACAATGAGCAGTTCTTC. This translates into CASSQETSGYNEQFF.

This clonotype was counted at least ten times. The rearrangement joins TRBV9 to TRBJ1-4; D might be TRBD1 (6 bases). Germline V gene lookup returns CDR1 SGDLS and CDR2 YYNGEE. The CDR3 covers 15 residues. V was clipped by 3 bases and J by 0 bases, with 9 bases between them. The CDR3 spells CASSGGQTTNEKLFF. CDR3 DNA sequence: TGTGCCAGCAGCGGGGGACAAACAACTAATGAAAAACTGTTTTTT.

Only a few counts were recorded for this clonotype. The CDR3 spells CATSRVPGSSYEQYF. CDR3 sequence (DNA): TGTGCCACCAGCAGAGTCCCCGGATCGAGCTACGAGCAGTACTTC. The gene calls are TRBV15 and TRBJ2-7; D gene ambiguous. From germline, CDR1 is LNHNV and CDR2 YYDKDF (reference sequence). V dropped 1 base and J dropped 3 bases, with 13 bases sitting between them. The CDR3 has 15 amino acids.

This clonotype was seen just once. The chain links TRBV12-3 or TRBV12-4 to TRBJ2-7, with D unresolved. The V end was cut by 1 base, the J end by 2 bases, with 9 bases between. The CDR3 runs to 14 residues. CDR3 in DNA: TGTGCCAGCAGTTTAGGGCAGTCTACCTACGAGCAGTACTTC. Translating it yields CASSLGQSTYEQYF.

The rearrangement uses TRBV7-8 and TRBJ2-7, with D tentatively TRBD2 (6 bases). The length of the CDR3 is 18 residues. Germline V gene sequence: CDR1 SGHVS, CDR2 FQNEAQ. V was pared by 5 bases and J by 4 bases, with 27 bases between. The CDR3 DNA reads as TGTGCCAGCAGCACACAGAATCCGGGACTCGCTAAACCTTACGAGCAGTACTTC. This sequence encodes CASSTQNPGLAKPYEQYF.

Turning to this clonotype: This sequence may be a read error, since a much larger clone differs from it by one base. This chain uses TRBV6-1 with TRBJ1-2, with TRBD1 as a possible D gene (6 bases). CDR1 and CDR2 (germline): MNHNS, SASEGT. This CDR3 region has 12 residues. CDR3 nucleotides: TGTGCCAGCAGTATCGGGACATCTGGCTGCACCTTC. Protein product: CASSIGTSGCTF.

The J gene is TRBJ1-1, the V gene TRBV10-3; 10 positions agree with TRBD1. CDR1 and CDR2 from the germline V gene are ENHRY and SYGVKD. V lost 7 bases, J lost 2 bases, and 4 bases stayed unmatched. The CDR3 spans 14 residues. Written as DNA, the CDR3 is TGTGCCATCATGGGGGACAGGGGAAACACTGAAGCTTTCTTT. Amino acid sequence: CAIMGDRGNTEAFF.

The chain recombines TRBV20-1 with TRBJ2-1; 8 positions match TRBD2. The germline V gene has CDR1 DFQATT and CDR2 SNEGSKA (reference sequence). The CDR3 has 17 amino acids. V trimming: 1 base; J trimming: 0 bases; junction bases outside the gene matches: 8. CDR3 loop: CSARGSGAGSSYNEQFF. Written as DNA, the CDR3 is TGCAGTGCTAGAGGTAGCGGGGCCGGCAGCTCCTACAATGAGCAGTTCTTC.